Below are 15 T cell receptor beta chains sequenced from a single sample in a study of persistence of HIV-infected CD4 T cells. Sequencing used immunoSEQ version 4 in survey mode. TCRdb keeps only in-frame clones here, not all; method: immunoSEQ multiplex PCR. The sample lists approximately 45,000 clones, about 87% occurring once. Anti-CD3/anti-CD28 beads served as a nonspecific positive control stimulus. CD4+ T cells upregulating both CD40 ligand and CD69 were sorted as responding cells. Antigens of these TCRs are unknown. The material sequenced was CD4+ T cells sorted from PBMCs after roughly 20-hour stimulation, taken from a patient who received antiretroviral therapy. These receptors were taken from an adult woman with HIV who was CMV-seropositive.

V gene TRBV7-2 combines with J gene TRBJ2-4; possibly TRBD1 or TRBD2 for D (5 bases each). V dropped 4 bases and J dropped 9 bases, with 16 bases sitting between them. Germline V lookup: CDR1 SGHTA, CDR2 FQGNSA. The CDR3 sequence is 14 residues long. CDR3 sequence reads: CASSSGTSAGIQYF. As DNA, the CDR3 is TGTGCCAGCAGCTCCGGGACCTCCGCCGGCATTCAGTACTTC. Drawing the rest from reference TRBV7-2 and TRBJ2-4, the complete variable domain is GAGVSQSPSNKVTEKGKDVELRCDPISGHTALYWYRQSLGQGLEFLIYFQGNSAPDKSGLPSDRFSAERTGGSVSTLTIQRTQQEDSAVYLCASSSGTSAGIQYFGAGTRLSVL.

The chain combines TRBV27 with TRBJ1-2; 8 bases line up with TRBD1. The V gene's germline CDR1 is MNHEY and CDR2 SMNVEV (reference sequence). CDR3 length equals 17 residues. J was trimmed by 3 bases and V by 3 bases; bases with no gene match: 12. The CDR3 is CASSFLGRTGGDYGYTF. CDR3 bases: TGTGCCAGCAGTTTTTTAGGCCGAACAGGGGGTGACTATGGCTACACCTTC.

The gene calls are TRBV5-6 and TRBJ2-7; D unresolved. CDR3 size: 14 residues. V lost 1 base to trimming and J lost 3 bases, with 11 bases between them. From germline, CDR1 is SGHDT and CDR2 YYEEEE. In nucleotides, the CDR3 is TGTGCCAGCAGCTTGCGTGGAGAGATCTACGAGCAGTACTTC. It translates to CASSLRGEIYEQYF.

This clone was counted a single time. The chain couples TRBV5-1 to TRBJ2-5; D remains unclear. V lost 5 bases and J lost 2, with 10 bases in between. Germline CDR1 is SGHRS and CDR2 is YFSETQ. The CDR3 has 13 amino acids. CDR3: CASSQGLQETQYF. The CDR3 DNA sequence: TGCGCCAGCAGTCAAGGGTTACAAGAGACCCAGTACTTC.

The table lists this clone with a few counts. The chain recombines TRBV28 with TRBJ1-2; D remains ambiguous. The CDR3 consists of 12 residues. The germline V gene has CDR1 MDHEN and CDR2 SYDVKM. Trimming stripped 6 bases from V and 4 bases from J, with 9 bases between. The chain's CDR3 is CASRSAVYGYTF. The CDR3 DNA is TGTGCCAGCAGATCTGCGGTCTATGGCTACACCTTC.

This clone is medium-sized. V and J are TRBV24-1 and TRBJ2-7, with TRBD1 matching 7 bases. This CDR3 has 13 residues. CDR1 is KGHDR, CDR2 SFDVKD, per germline. The junction had 7 bases not matched to a gene; V was cut back by 5 bases and J by 7 bases. The DNA for the CDR3 is TGTGCCACCAGTGCCACAGGGGCCAGGGAGCAGTACTTC. This gives the protein CATSATGAREQYF.

The gene calls are TRBV10-3 and TRBJ1-1; weak D call: TRBD1 (5 bases). CDR3 length equals 13 residues. Trimming left V 6 bases short and J 0 bases short, with 8 bases between. CDR1 and CDR2 from the germline V gene are ENHRY and SYGVKD. The CDR3 is CAIRGRVNTEAFF. The CDR3 DNA is TGTGCCATCAGGGGACGTGTGAACACTGAAGCTTTCTTT.

The genes are TRBV28 and TRBJ1-2; D uncertain. CDR3 length equals 14 residues. Germline lookup yields CDR1 MDHEN and CDR2 SYDVKM. Trimming removed 10 bases at V and 1 base at J, with 16 bases between. CDR3 in amino acids: CATWRRGFNYGYTF. CDR3 sequence (DNA): TGTGCCACCTGGCGCCGAGGTTTTAACTATGGCTACACCTTC.

The rearrangement uses TRBV9 and TRBJ1-1, with TRBD1 as a possible D gene (6 bases). Germline V gene sequence: CDR1 SGDLS, CDR2 YYNGEE. V was clipped by 2 bases and J by 5 bases, with 13 bases between them. This CDR3 contains 14 residues. This CDR3 reads CASSVGGGRTEAFF. The CDR3 nucleotides are TGTGCCAGCAGCGTGGGAGGGGGAAGGACTGAAGCTTTCTTT.

The chain links TRBV18 to TRBJ2-1, with D uncertain. CDR1 and CDR2 (germline): KGHSH, LQKENI. Trimming took off 2 bases at V and 4 bases at J, with 12 bases between the two ends. This CDR3 has 15 amino acids. The CDR3 DNA reads as TGTGCCAGCTCACCAAGTCAACAGCAGTACAATGAGCAGTTCTTC. The encoded protein is CASSPSQQQYNEQFF.

This rearrangement joins TRBV24-1 to TRBJ2-2; D remains ambiguous. V gave up 7 bases and J gave up 4 bases, with 9 bases separating them. The germline V gene has CDR1 KGHDR and CDR2 SFDVKD. The CDR3 totals 13 residues. CDR3 amino acids: CATRDAGTGELFF. CDR3 coding DNA: TGTGCCACCAGGGACGCTGGCACCGGGGAGCTGTTTTTT.

V and J are TRBV10-2 and TRBJ1-6, with 8 positions matching TRBD1. This CDR3 comprises 14 residues. V dropped 6 bases and J dropped 5; count of bases not matched to a gene: 3. Germline V gene sequence: CDR1 WSHSY, CDR2 SAAADI. This CDR3 reads CASSLTGDNSPLHF. CDR3 in DNA: TGCGCCAGCAGCCTGACAGGGGATAATTCACCCCTCCACTTT.

The chain uses TRBV5-1 and TRBJ2-3; tentatively, D is TRBD1 or TRBD2 (5 bases each). Germline CDR1 SGHRS, CDR2 YFSETQ. The V end was cut by 3 bases, the J end by 6 bases, with 17 bases between. This CDR3 region has 15 residues. The chain's CDR3 is CASSSQGLGTDTQYF. The CDR3 DNA reads as TGCGCCAGCAGCTCCCAAGGACTGGGGACCGATACGCAGTATTTT. Together with reference TRBV5-1 and TRBJ2-3, the CDR3 gives the full variable domain: KAGVTQTPRYLIKTRGQQVTLSCSPISGHRSVSWYQQTPGQGLQFLFEYFSETQRNKGNFPGRFSGRQFSNSRSEMNVSTLELGDSALYLCASSSQGLGTDTQYFGPGTRLTVL.

The chain links TRBV27 to TRBJ2-6; D unclear. Germline CDR1 MNHEY, CDR2 SMNVEV (reference sequence). Trimming removed 6 bases from V and 4 bases from J, with 7 bases in between. This CDR3 comprises 13 residues. The CDR3 DNA sequence: TGTGCCAGCAGGGTGACGGGGGCCAACGTCCTGACTTTC. Translation gives CASRVTGANVLTF.

The chain combines TRBV28 with TRBJ1-6; 7 bases are shared with TRBD1. Germline-derived CDR1 and CDR2 are MDHEN and SYDVKM. The V and J ends lost 10 bases and 6 bases, in that order; junction bases with no gene match: 12. The CDR3 extends over 15 amino acids. CDR3 sequence reads: CATQRAGQTNSPLHF. The CDR3 DNA reads TGTGCCACCCAAAGGGCGGGACAGACTAATTCACCCCTCCACTTT.